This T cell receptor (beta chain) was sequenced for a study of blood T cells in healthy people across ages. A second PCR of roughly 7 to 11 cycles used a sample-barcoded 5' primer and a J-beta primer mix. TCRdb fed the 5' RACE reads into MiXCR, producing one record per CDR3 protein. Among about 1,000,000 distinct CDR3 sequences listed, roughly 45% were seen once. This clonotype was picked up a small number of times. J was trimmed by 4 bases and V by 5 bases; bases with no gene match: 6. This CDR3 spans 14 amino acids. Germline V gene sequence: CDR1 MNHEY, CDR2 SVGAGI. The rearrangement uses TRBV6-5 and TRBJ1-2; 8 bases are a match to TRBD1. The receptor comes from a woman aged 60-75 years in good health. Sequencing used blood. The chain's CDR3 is CASSMGTGRYGYTF. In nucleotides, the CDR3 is TGTGCCAGCAGTATGGGGACAGGACGCTATGGCTACACCTTC.